This T cell receptor beta chain emerged from a study of identical twins. This clonotype has ten or more counts. Germline CDR1 is SGHRS and CDR2 is YFSETQ. The CDR3 has 13 residues. V lost 4 bases to trimming and J lost 1 base, with 8 bases between them. TCRdb reprocessed the 5' RACE reads via MiXCR and lists one record per CDR3 protein. This repertoire shows fewer than 450,000 distinct CDR3 sequences, about 9% found once; its top ten account for about 8.1%. The V and J genes are TRBV5-1 and TRBJ1-2, with unresolved D. This receptor was taken from a woman between 45 and 65 years old in good health. Material: naive T cells sorted from blood. CDR3 protein: CASSITDNYGYTF. In nucleotides, the CDR3 is TGCGCCAGCAGCATCACAGATAACTATGGCTACACCTTC.